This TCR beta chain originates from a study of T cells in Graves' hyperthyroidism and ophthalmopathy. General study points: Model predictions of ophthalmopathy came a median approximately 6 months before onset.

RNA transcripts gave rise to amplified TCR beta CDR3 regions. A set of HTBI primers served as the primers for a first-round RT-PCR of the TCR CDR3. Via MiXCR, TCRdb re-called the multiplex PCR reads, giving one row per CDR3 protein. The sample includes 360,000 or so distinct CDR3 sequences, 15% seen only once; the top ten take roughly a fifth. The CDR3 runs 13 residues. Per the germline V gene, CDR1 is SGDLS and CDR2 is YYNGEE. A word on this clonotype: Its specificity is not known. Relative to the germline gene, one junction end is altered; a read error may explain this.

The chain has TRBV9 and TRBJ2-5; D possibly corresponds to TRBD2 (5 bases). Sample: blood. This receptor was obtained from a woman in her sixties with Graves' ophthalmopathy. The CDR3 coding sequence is TGTGCCAGCAGCGACGGGATACAAGAGACCCTGTACTTC. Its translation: CASSDGIQETLYF.